Listed here is a single T cell receptor beta chain. The antigen remains undetermined. The record originates from a study of shared clonotypes between healthy human individuals. In the study overall: The study used three CD4 naive, three CD4 memory, two CD8 naive and one CD8 memory plate per donor.

An even split of each subset's genomic DNA across several immunoSEQ plates was performed. Sequencing was performed with immunoSEQ multiplex PCR; in TCRdb, only in-frame clones are kept and a portion is missing. Counted here are a few million clones, 95% occurring once; the ten biggest clones make up approximately 0.13%. CDR1 is LNHDA and CDR2 is SQIVND in the germline V gene (reference sequence). Trimming took 3 bases from V and 0 from J, leaving 12 bases between them. This CDR3 has 15 residues. General study points: Memory subsets generally showed lower estimated richness than naive subsets.

Sequenced sample: naive CD4+ T cells sorted from blood. Sample subset: CD45RA+ positively selected. This TCR was recovered from a man between 18 and 35 years old in good health. The genes are TRBV19 and TRBJ2-7, with D perhaps TRBD1 (5 bases). DNA for the CDR3: TGTGCCAGTAGTATGGCAGGGCAGAGCTCCTACGAGCAGTACTTC. Its translation: CASSMAGQSSYEQYF.